Each of the 10 T cell receptor beta chains below was sequenced from the same sample in a study of response to subunit inactivated influenza vaccine. MiXCR was run by TCRdb on the RT-PCR reads, yielding one entry per CDR3 protein. The table has 150,000 or so distinct CDR3 sequences, approximately 10% seen once. This specimen was non-naive T cells sorted from PBMCs, taken 45 days after vaccination. These receptors all stem from a man over 45 who received an inactivated influenza vaccine.

There are a few counts of this clonotype. V is TRBV4-2 and J is TRBJ2-7; D might be TRBD1 (6 bases). Germline-derived CDR1 and CDR2 are LGHNA and YNFKEQ. Trimming cost V 4 bases and J 2 bases, with 12 bases left between them. The CDR3 length is 14 residues. This CDR3 is CASSLYRDPYEQYF. CDR3 DNA: TGTGCCAGCAGCCTTTACAGGGATCCCTACGAGCAGTACTTC.

The gene calls are TRBV11-3 and TRBJ2-7; the D is unclear. The CDR3 is made up of 14 amino acids. Trimming stripped 1 base from V and 5 bases from J, with 12 bases between. CDR1 and CDR2 (germline): SGHNT, YENEEA. The CDR3 nucleotides are TGTGCCAGCAGCTTAGGATATGAGTCTGACGAGCAGTACTTC. It translates to CASSLGYESDEQYF. The complete variable domain, with remaining parts taken from reference TRBV11-3 and TRBJ2-7, reads EAGVVQSPRYKIIEKKQPVAFWCNPISGHNTLYWYLQNLGQGPELLIRYENEEAVDDSQLPKDRFSAERLKGVDSTLKIQPAELGDSAVYLCASSLGYESDEQYFGPGTRLTVT.

This clonotype turned up a few times. The chain couples TRBV6-2 or TRBV6-3 to TRBJ2-3; the D is unclear. This CDR3 spans 20 amino acids. V lost 3 bases and J 2 bases, leaving 27 bases between the germline ends. The germline gives CDR1 MNHEY, CDR2 SVGEGT. DNA for the CDR3: TGTGCCAGCAGTTATCGACGCTCTGGCGGATGGACGAATCCCACAGATACGCAGTATTTT. Translating gives CASSYRRSGGWTNPTDTQYF.

In its sample, this clonotype was seen a few times. This chain connects TRBV3-1 to TRBJ2-1; weak D call: TRBD2 (5 bases). The germline V gene has CDR1 LGHDT and CDR2 YNNKEL (reference sequence). Trimming pared 0 bases from V and 6 bases from J, leaving 15 bases between. The CDR3 extends over 16 amino acids. CDR3 sequence reads: CASSQDVGSSVNEQFF. The CDR3 DNA sequence: TGTGCCAGCAGCCAAGATGTAGGGAGTTCGGTCAATGAGCAGTTCTTC.

This clonotype was recorded a few times. The CDR3, as DNA: TGTGCCAGCAGCTCCACTAGCGGGGGGGCCTATTTT. Translating it yields CASSSTSGGAYF. This rearrangement joins TRBV7-8 to TRBJ2-3; 13 positions match TRBD2. With 4 bases clipped from V and 15 bases from J, the junction kept 4 bases outside the gene matches. CDR1 and CDR2 from the germline V gene are SGHVS and FQNEAQ. The CDR3 runs 12 residues.

This clonotype appeared a few times. The J gene is TRBJ2-7, the V gene TRBV10-3, with D possibly TRBD1 on 5 matching bases. This CDR3 is built from 13 residues. Looked up from germline, CDR1 is ENHRY and CDR2 is SYGVKD. Trimming removed 10 bases at V and 2 bases at J, with 15 bases between. The CDR3 sequence is CATRPDITYEQYF. In DNA, the CDR3 is TGTGCCACCCGCCCGGACATAACCTACGAGCAGTACTTC.

The sample holds a few counts of this clonotype. One base away lies a much larger clone, so this may be a sequencing read error. J is TRBJ2-3 and V is TRBV7-3, with D uncertain. Per the germline V gene, CDR1 is SGHTA and CDR2 is FQGTGA. The CDR3 is made up of 11 amino acids. Trimming shortened V by 6 bases and J by 4 bases, and 5 bases separated the two germline ends. CDR3 sequence (DNA): TGTGCCAGCAGTACCGCAGATACGCAGTATTTT. Encoded protein: CASSTADTQYF.

This clonotype was recorded a few times. The chain has TRBV27 and TRBJ2-1; 14 bases fit TRBD2. The CDR3 spans 15 residues. V shed 7 bases, J shed 6 bases, and the junction held 5 bases outside the gene matches. Germline-derived CDR1 and CDR2 are MNHEY and SMNVEV (reference sequence). The CDR3 DNA reads TGTGCCAGCAAACCCGGACTAGCGGGAGGCAATGAGCAGTTCTTC. This codes for CASKPGLAGGNEQFF.

In its sample, this clonotype was seen a few times. The V gene is TRBV3-1, the J gene TRBJ1-1; maybe TRBD1 (5 bases). The germline V gene encodes CDR1 LGHDT and CDR2 YNNKEL (reference sequence). The CDR3 is made up of 15 amino acids. V was shortened by 0 bases and J by 4 bases, with 12 bases between the two germline ends. This CDR3 is CASSQDLGEATEAFF. The CDR3 DNA reads as TGTGCCAGCAGCCAAGATTTGGGGGAAGCCACTGAAGCTTTCTTT. The full variable domain, its missing parts supplied by reference TRBV3-1 and TRBJ1-1, is DTAVSQTPKYLVTQMGNDKSIKCEQNLGHDTMYWYKQDSKKFLKIMFSYNNKELIINETVPNRFSPKSPDKAHLNLHINSLELGDSAVYFCASSQDLGEATEAFFGQGTRLTVV.

The V call is TRBV20-1, the J call TRBJ2-4; D may be TRBD2 (7 bases). The V end was cut by 0 bases, the J end by 1 base, with 19 bases between. The CDR3 has 18 residues. CDR1 DFQATT and CDR2 SNEGSKA come from the germline V gene (reference sequence). In nucleotides, the CDR3 is TGCAGTGCTAGAGATATTCAGACGGGGGGCCTGGCCAAAAACATTCAGTACTTC. It yields the protein CSARDIQTGGLAKNIQYF.